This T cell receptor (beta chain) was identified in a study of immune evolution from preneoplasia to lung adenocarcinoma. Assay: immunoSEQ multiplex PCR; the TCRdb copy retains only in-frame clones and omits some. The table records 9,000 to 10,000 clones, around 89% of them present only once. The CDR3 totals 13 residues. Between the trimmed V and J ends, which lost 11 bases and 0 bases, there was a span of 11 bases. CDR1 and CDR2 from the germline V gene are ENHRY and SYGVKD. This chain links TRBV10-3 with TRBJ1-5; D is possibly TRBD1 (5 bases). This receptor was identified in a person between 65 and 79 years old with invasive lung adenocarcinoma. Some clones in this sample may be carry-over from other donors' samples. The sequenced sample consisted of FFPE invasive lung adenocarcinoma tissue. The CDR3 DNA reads TGTGCCGTCAAAGGGGATAGCAATCAGCCCCAGCATTTT. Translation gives CAVKGDSNQPQHF.